These T cell receptor beta chains were read from a single sample in a study of blood T cell repertoires in COVID-19. Data came from immunoSEQ multiplex PCR; TCRdb stores just in-frame clones and leaves some out. There are a few hundred thousand clones in the sample; 80% to 90% occur only once, and just under 9% lies in the top ten. Material for sequencing was PBMCs or T cells enriched from blood (not recorded which). Receptors were obtained from a man aged 35 to 55 who had recovered from COVID-19. The CDR3 runs from the conserved cysteine through the conserved F or W. Fields, in order: clone size, D gene, J gene, V gene, CDR3 protein, CDR3 DNA. A D gene is named only where the DNA matches it firmly. Only some rows state a clone size, as once, few, many or a class for expanded clones.

size: -
D: -
J: TRBJ2-1
V: TRBV3-1/TRBV3-2
CDR3: CASSRDLNNEQFF
DNA: TGTGCCAGCAGCCGGGACTTGAACAATGAGCAGTTCTTC

size: -
D: -
J: TRBJ2-1
V: TRBV7-2
CDR3: CASSLVFGENNEQFF
DNA: TGTGCCAGCAGCTTAGTGTTTGGGGAGAACAATGAGCAGTTCTTC

size: -
D: TRBD1
J: TRBJ2-7
V: TRBV7-8
CDR3: CASSPGQGALYEQYF
DNA: TGTGCCAGCAGCCCGGGACAGGGGGCCCTCTACGAGCAGTACTTC

size: -
D: -
J: TRBJ1-4
V: TRBV24-1
CDR3: CATSDNSESNEKLFF
DNA: TGTGCCACCAGTGACAACAGTGAAAGTAATGAAAAACTGTTTTTT

size: -
D: -
J: TRBJ1-3
V: TRBV7-2
CDR3: CASSSPPGRPGGNTIYF
DNA: TGTGCCAGCAGCTCCCCGCCGGGGAGGCCGGGTGGAAACACCATATATTTT

size: -
D: TRBD2
J: TRBJ2-1
V: TRBV7-3
CDR3: CASRPTSGSYNEQFF
DNA: TGTGCCAGCAGACCTACTAGCGGGAGCTACAATGAGCAGTTCTTC

size: -
D: -
J: TRBJ1-5
V: TRBV5-6
CDR3: CASSRGTGGLGQPQHF
DNA: TGTGCCAGCAGCCGTGGCACGGGGGGGCTGGGGCAGCCCCAGCATTTT

size: -
D: TRBD1
J: TRBJ2-1
V: TRBV7-8
CDR3: CASSRRQGAEQFF
DNA: TGTGCCAGCAGCCGTCGACAGGGGGCTGAGCAGTTCTTC

size: few
D: -
J: TRBJ2-3
V: TRBV7-6
CDR3: CASSLLSGVGRDTQYF
DNA: TGTGCCAGCAGCTTACTTTCAGGGGTGGGAAGAGATACGCAGTATTTT

size: -
D: -
J: TRBJ1-1
V: TRBV19
CDR3: CASGEGRLDTEAFF
DNA: TGTGCCTCGGGGGAGGGGCGTCTTGACACTGAAGCTTTCTTT

size: -
D: TRBD1
J: TRBJ2-1
V: TRBV11-2
CDR3: CASVPGTGYNEQFF
DNA: TGTGCCAGCGTCCCCGGGACAGGGTACAATGAGCAGTTCTTC

size: -
D: -
J: TRBJ1-6
V: TRBV12-5
CDR3: CASGPDLNSPLHF
DNA: TGTGCTAGTGGGCCTGACTTGAATTCACCCCTCCACTTT

size: -
D: -
J: TRBJ1-4
V: TRBV30
CDR3: CAWRASGEKLFF
DNA: TGTGCCTGGAGGGCTAGTGGTGAAAAACTGTTTTTT

size: few
D: -
J: TRBJ1-1
V: TRBV9
CDR3: CASSVGTPWNTEAFF
DNA: TGTGCCAGCAGCGTAGGGACACCCTGGAACACTGAAGCTTTCTTT

size: -
D: TRBD2
J: TRBJ2-1
V: TRBV7-3
CDR3: CASSLVVSGSSEQFF
DNA: TGTGCCAGCAGCTTAGTTGTTAGCGGGAGCAGTGAGCAGTTCTTC

size: -
D: TRBD1
J: TRBJ2-4
V: TRBV7-9
CDR3: CASSLPGWDRGKNIQYF
DNA: TGTGCCAGCAGCCTTCCCGGTTGGGACAGGGGCAAAAACATTCAGTACTTC

size: few
D: -
J: TRBJ1-1
V: TRBV2
CDR3: CARATGENTEAFF
DNA: TGTGCCAGGGCGACAGGAGAGAACACTGAAGCTTTCTTT

size: -
D: TRBD2
J: TRBJ2-7
V: TRBV5-8
CDR3: CASSLDPSGPKSYEQYF
DNA: TGTGCCAGCAGCTTGGATCCTAGCGGGCCGAAATCCTACGAGCAGTACTTC

size: -
D: TRBD1
J: TRBJ1-2
V: TRBV11-3
CDR3: CASSSRGGHYGYTF
DNA: TGTGCCAGCAGCTCCCGAGGGGGCCACTATGGCTACACCTTC

size: -
D: -
J: TRBJ1-4
V: TRBV30
CDR3: CAWKRGQRGATNEKLFF
DNA: TGTGCCTGGAAAAGAGGACAGCGAGGGGCAACTAATGAAAAACTGTTTTTT

size: -
D: TRBD2
J: TRBJ2-7
V: TRBV28
CDR3: CASRSPAGGPEQYF
DNA: TGTGCCAGCAGGTCTCCTGCGGGAGGTCCCGAGCAGTACTTC

size: -
D: TRBD1
J: TRBJ1-1
V: TRBV7-8
CDR3: CASSLRDRGLNTEAFF
DNA: TGTGCCAGCAGCTTAAGGGACAGGGGGCTGAACACTGAAGCTTTCTTT

size: -
D: TRBD1
J: TRBJ1-2
V: TRBV7-9
CDR3: CASSPPGQGLGYTF
DNA: TGTGCCAGCAGCCCTCCGGGACAGGGCTTAGGCTACACCTTC

size: -
D: TRBD1
J: TRBJ2-1
V: TRBV9
CDR3: CASSVDGQGALTEQFF
DNA: TGTGCCAGCAGCGTAGATGGACAGGGGGCTTTAACTGAGCAGTTCTTC

size: -
D: -
J: TRBJ1-2
V: TRBV25-1
CDR3: CASSELYGYTF
DNA: TGTGCCAGCAGTGAACTTTATGGCTACACCTTC

size: -
D: TRBD1
J: TRBJ2-7
V: TRBV9
CDR3: CASSPGQGLYEQYF
DNA: TGTGCCAGCAGTCCGGGACAGGGGTTGTACGAGCAGTACTTC

size: -
D: -
J: TRBJ2-3
V: TRBV29-1
CDR3: CSVLVQSTDTQYF
DNA: TGCAGCGTTCTGGTACAGAGCACAGATACGCAGTATTTT

size: -
D: TRBD1
J: TRBJ1-5
V: TRBV5-8
CDR3: CASSLYVTGRGQPQHF
DNA: TGTGCCAGCAGCCTATACGTGACAGGGAGAGGACAGCCCCAGCATTTT

size: once
D: TRBD1
J: TRBJ1-2
V: TRBV5-4
CDR3: CASSGTTGGYGYTF
DNA: TGTGCCAGCAGCGGAACGACAGGGGGCTATGGCTACACCTTC

size: -
D: TRBD1
J: TRBJ2-1
V: TRBV7-8
CDR3: CASSDRVYEQFF
DNA: TGTGCCAGCAGCGACAGGGTCTATGAGCAGTTCTTC

size: -
D: TRBD2
J: TRBJ2-1
V: TRBV11-2
CDR3: CASRGGGLAIEQFF
DNA: TGTGCCAGCAGAGGTGGGGGACTAGCGATTGAGCAGTTCTTC

size: -
D: -
J: TRBJ1-5
V: TRBV27
CDR3: CASSFGSAGNQPQHF
DNA: TGTGCCAGCAGTTTCGGGTCGGCAGGCAATCAGCCCCAGCATTTT

size: -
D: -
J: TRBJ2-3
V: TRBV5-1
CDR3: CASSLLAPTDTQYF
DNA: TGCGCCAGCAGCTTACTAGCCCCCACAGATACGCAGTATTTT

size: -
D: TRBD1
J: TRBJ2-5
V: TRBV6-5
CDR3: CASGNDRGLWETQYF
DNA: TGTGCCAGCGGAAACGACAGGGGGCTATGGGAGACCCAGTACTTC

size: -
D: -
J: TRBJ1-1
V: TRBV5-1
CDR3: CASSLPGSTEAFF
DNA: TGCGCCAGCAGCTTGCCGGGTAGCACTGAAGCTTTCTTT

size: -
D: -
J: TRBJ1-6
V: TRBV28
CDR3: CASSIDSFSGSPLHF
DNA: TGTGCCAGCAGTATCGACAGTTTTTCGGGTTCACCCCTCCACTTT

size: -
D: -
J: TRBJ2-3
V: TRBV30
CDR3: CAWSSESWRTDTQYF
DNA: TGTGCCTGGAGTTCGGAGTCGTGGCGCACAGATACGCAGTATTTT

size: -
D: TRBD2
J: TRBJ2-2
V: TRBV18
CDR3: CASSPFSGGASGELFF
DNA: TGTGCCAGCTCACCCTTCTCGGGAGGGGCATCTGGGGAGCTGTTTTTT

size: once
D: TRBD1
J: TRBJ1-4
V: TRBV5-1
CDR3: CASSLGGGTGDEKLFF
DNA: TGCGCCAGCAGCTTGGGGGGCGGGACAGGAGATGAAAAACTGTTTTTT

size: -
D: TRBD1
J: TRBJ1-1
V: TRBV19
CDR3: CASSTLRTGEGTEAFF
DNA: TGTGCCAGTAGTACACTCCGGACAGGGGAGGGGACTGAAGCTTTCTTT